The rows below give T cell receptor beta chains drawn from one sample of a study of T cells in Graves' hyperthyroidism and ophthalmopathy. TCRdb itself ran the multiplex PCR reads through MiXCR, one entry per CDR3 protein. The sample records 700,000 or so distinct CDR3 sequences, roughly 15% being singletons. The sequencing sample was made of blood. Every receptor here comes from a man between 18 and 29 years old with Graves' hyperthyroidism. Both conserved end residues are trimmed from each CDR3. A D gene is named only where the DNA matches it firmly.

d_gene: .
len: 10
v_gene: TRBV12-5
CDR3aa: ASGGENTEAF

d_gene: TRBD2
len: 15
v_gene: TRBV6-2/TRBV6-3
CDR3aa: ASSYSVASGRKYEQF

d_gene: .
len: 12
v_gene: TRBV24-1
CDR3aa: ATSDLGTSYGYT

d_gene: TRBD1
len: 14
v_gene: TRBV12-3/TRBV12-4
CDR3aa: ASSFRDRGYTGELF

d_gene: .
len: 16
v_gene: TRBV7-8
CDR3aa: ASSLRRADLQNYNEQF

d_gene: .
len: 13
v_gene: TRBV11-3
CDR3aa: ASSLGRGLRTEQF

d_gene: TRBD2
len: 16
v_gene: TRBV18
CDR3aa: ASSQPLAGGFAYNEQF

d_gene: .
len: 11
v_gene: TRBV29-1
CDR3aa: SVTGRSSYEQY

d_gene: .
len: 11
v_gene: TRBV20-1
CDR3aa: SGFGVRYNEQF

d_gene: .
len: 13
v_gene: TRBV12-3/TRBV12-4
CDR3aa: ASSPRQGGIYEQY

d_gene: TRBD2
len: 14
v_gene: TRBV30
CDR3aa: AWADLGLAGVDEQF

d_gene: .
len: 12
v_gene: TRBV29-1
CDR3aa: SVEQGPSPGEQY

d_gene: .
len: 11
v_gene: TRBV18
CDR3aa: ASSPGRGNEQF

d_gene: .
len: 10
v_gene: TRBV29-1
CDR3aa: SSGEAPYEQY

d_gene: .
len: 9
v_gene: TRBV14
CDR3aa: ATERGNGYT

d_gene: .
len: 10
v_gene: TRBV6-1
CDR3aa: ASISLTGELF

d_gene: .
len: 13
v_gene: TRBV28
CDR3aa: ASSQNGQLNTEAF

d_gene: .
len: 11
v_gene: TRBV4-1
CDR3aa: ASSQVRGETQY

d_gene: TRBD1
len: 12
v_gene: TRBV24-1
CDR3aa: ATRTGSSYNEQF